The 25 T cell receptor beta chains given below trace back to one sample, sequenced in a study of T-cell memory formation after mild COVID-19. From the 5' RACE reads, TCRdb called clonotypes with MiXCR, one entry per CDR3 protein. The sample carries 140,000 to 150,000 distinct CDR3 sequences, less than 20% recorded once. The specimen was PBMCs or a T cell subset sorted from them (not recorded which). The source is an adult woman who had mild COVID-19 (a few samples of this study predate the infection). Cell type and time point are not known.

The rearrangement links TRBV29-1 to TRBJ1-6; 10 bases line up with TRBD1. With 6 bases clipped from V and 8 bases from J, the junction kept 10 bases outside the gene matches. CDR3 size: 15 residues. Germline-derived CDR1 and CDR2 are SQVTM and ANQGSEA. The CDR3 here is CSVGDSGQGHSPLHF. CDR3 sequence (DNA): TGCAGCGTCGGAGACTCGGGACAGGGGCATTCACCCCTCCACTTT.

This chain uses TRBV7-9 with TRBJ2-7; D uncertain. Germline lookup yields CDR1 SEHNR and CDR2 FQNEAQ (reference sequence). The germline V and J ends were trimmed by 1 base and 3 bases, with 4 bases remaining between them. The CDR3 is 12 residues long. For the CDR3, the DNA is TGTGCCAGCAGCTTAGACGACTACGAGCAGTACTTC. It specifies CASSLDDYEQYF.

The chain carries TRBV4-1 and TRBJ2-2, with a possible D match to TRBD1 (6 bases). CDR3 length equals 15 residues. Germline CDR1 is MGHRA and CDR2 is YSYEKL. Trimming cost V 4 bases and J 3 bases, with 12 bases left between them. For the CDR3, the DNA is TGCGCCAGCAGCCGACAGGTGGGGGACACCGGGGAGCTGTTTTTT. Amino acid sequence: CASSRQVGDTGELFF.

This clonotype turned up a few times. This rearrangement joins TRBV20-1 to TRBJ2-3, with TRBD2 matching 10 bases. The ends lost 4 bases at V and 2 bases at J; junction bases unmatched: 3. Germline V gene data show CDR1 as DFQATT and CDR2 as SNEGSKA (reference sequence). This CDR3 comprises 14 residues. CDR3: CSAITSGVTDTQYF. The DNA of the CDR3 is TGCAGTGCTATTACTAGCGGGGTCACAGATACGCAGTATTTT.

The sample holds a few counts of this clonotype. CDR3 amino acids: CASSRAPSHGSRAYEQYF. The CDR3 DNA reads TGTGCCAGCAGCCGGGCACCCTCCCACGGGAGTCGCGCCTACGAGCAGTACTTC. This rearrangement joins TRBV3-1 to TRBJ2-7; a possible D gene is TRBD2 (6 bases). The CDR3 is 18 residues long. Germline-derived CDR1 and CDR2 are LGHDT and YNNKEL (reference sequence). V gave up 4 bases and J gave up 2 bases, with 24 bases separating them.

The chain is built from TRBV2 and TRBJ2-5, with D perhaps matching TRBD1 (5 bases). The germline CDR1 and CDR2 sequences are SNHLY and FYNNEI. The V end lost 6 bases, the J end lost 1 base, and 12 bases lay between the germline ends. The CDR3 has 14 residues. CDR3 bases: TGTGCCAGCAGCACCACAGGTTCCCAAGAGACCCAGTACTTC. It translates to CASSTTGSQETQYF.

The sample holds a few counts of this clonotype. The rearrangement uses TRBV20-1 and TRBJ2-7; 8 nucleotides line up with TRBD2. The CDR3 runs 15 residues. Germline V gene data show CDR1 as DFQATT and CDR2 as SNEGSKA (reference sequence). The J segment lost 2 bases and the V segment lost 3 bases, leaving 9 bases of the junction unmatched. This CDR3 reads CSASPLAGLTYEQYF. In DNA, the CDR3 is TGCAGTGCTAGCCCCCTAGCGGGCCTCACCTACGAGCAGTACTTC.

This clonotype was detected only a few times. The rearrangement joins TRBV15 to TRBJ2-5, with D perhaps matching TRBD1 (5 bases). The CDR3 totals 19 residues. The V and J ends lost 0 bases and 4 bases respectively, with 24 bases between them. CDR1 LNHNV and CDR2 YYDKDF come from the germline V gene (reference sequence). CDR3 coding DNA: TGTGCCACCAGCAGAGATAAGGGCTCCTGGGATACAGGATCAGAGACCCAGTACTTC. Translated, it gives CATSRDKGSWDTGSETQYF.

This clonotype appeared once. The genes are TRBV24-1 and TRBJ2-7, with D unresolved. V lost 5 bases, J lost 6 bases, and 13 bases lay in between. Looked up from germline, CDR1 is KGHDR and CDR2 is SFDVKD. The CDR3 loop spans 13 amino acids. The CDR3 here is CATSVNHWSEQYF. CDR3 DNA sequence: TGTGCCACCAGTGTCAACCATTGGAGCGAGCAGTACTTC.

The genes are TRBV10-3 and TRBJ2-1, with 8 nucleotides matching TRBD2. Germline trimming cut 6 bases from V and 10 bases from J; bases unmatched to any gene: 14. Germline V gene data show CDR1 as ENHRY and CDR2 as SYGVKD. There are 15 residues in the CDR3. The CDR3 DNA sequence: TGTGCCATCAGCACGGGGGCGGGGGGCGCCGGAGAGCAGTTCTTC. This gives the protein CAISTGAGGAGEQFF.

This clonotype has more than one count but fewer than ten. V usage is TRBV20-1 and J usage is TRBJ2-1; TRBD1 matches at 8 bases. The ends lost 2 bases at V and 5 bases at J; junction bases unmatched: 5. The CDR3 runs to 14 residues. Germline CDR1 reads DFQATT; CDR2 reads SNEGSKA (reference sequence). CDR3 in amino acids: CSARKTGANNEQFF. Here the CDR3 DNA reads TGCAGTGCTAGAAAGACAGGGGCCAACAATGAGCAGTTCTTC.

This clonotype showed up just a few times. This chain connects TRBV3-1 to TRBJ2-1; D assignment may be TRBD1 or TRBD2 (5 bases each). CDR3 length: 16 amino acids. V lost 4 bases to trimming and J lost 4 bases, with 17 bases between them. CDR1 is LGHDT, CDR2 YNNKEL, per germline (reference sequence). Here the CDR3 reads CASSRRRGTNYNEQFF. The CDR3 DNA reads TGTGCCAGCAGCCGACGCAGAGGGACGAATTACAATGAGCAGTTCTTC.

Many counts were recorded for this clonotype. This rearrangement joins TRBV6-6 to TRBJ2-7, with 7 bases that match TRBD1. Per the germline V gene, CDR1 is MNHNY and CDR2 is SVGAGI (reference sequence). V lost 4 bases to trimming and J lost 2 bases; unmatched junction nucleotides: 5. The CDR3 contains 14 residues. CDR3 in amino acids: CASSSRTGTYEQYF. The CDR3 region has the DNA TGTGCCAGCAGTTCCCGGACAGGTACCTACGAGCAGTACTTC.

The chain uses TRBV20-1 and TRBJ2-2, with D uncertain. Trimming shortened V by 5 bases and J by 5 bases, and 9 bases separated the two germline ends. Per the germline V gene, CDR1 is DFQATT and CDR2 is SNEGSKA (reference sequence). The CDR3 extends over 12 amino acids. The CDR3 DNA reads TGCAGTGCTGGCCCTTATACCGGGGAGCTGTTTTTT. Its translation: CSAGPYTGELFF.

This clonotype was seen ten or more times. V gene TRBV12-3 or TRBV12-4 combines with J gene TRBJ1-2, with 9 bases identical to TRBD1. The CDR3 covers 13 residues. The V gene end was trimmed by 5 bases and the J gene end by 6 bases; junction bases not matched to a gene: 4. CDR3 sequence reads: CASSAGTGNGYTF. CDR3 nucleotides: TGTGCCAGCAGTGCCGGGACAGGGAATGGCTACACCTTC.

The rearrangement uses TRBV29-1 and TRBJ2-1; D might be TRBD1 (5 bases). CDR1 and CDR2 (germline): SQVTM, ANQGSEA. The CDR3 has 14 residues. V lost 1 base, J lost 9 bases, and 16 bases lay in between. CDR3 sequence: CSVEGTRVGFEQFF. The CDR3 DNA sequence: TGCAGCGTTGAAGGAACCAGGGTTGGGTTTGAGCAGTTCTTC.

The chain links TRBV24-1 to TRBJ2-1; D is perhaps TRBD2 (5 bases). Trimming cost V 3 bases and J 7 bases, with 15 bases left between them. This CDR3 is built from 15 residues. Germline CDR1 KGHDR, CDR2 SFDVKD. This CDR3 reads CATSDPGVTRNEQFF. The DNA for the CDR3 is TGTGCCACCAGTGATCCCGGGGTCACTAGGAATGAGCAGTTCTTC.

The chain recombines TRBV5-6 with TRBJ2-5; D not certain. CDR1 is SGHDT, CDR2 YYEEEE, per germline. Trimming removed 1 base at V and 2 bases at J, with 6 bases between. This CDR3 spans 13 amino acids. CDR3 sequence: CASSLFSQETQYF. The CDR3 DNA reads as TGTGCCAGCAGCTTGTTCTCACAAGAGACCCAGTACTTC.

V gene TRBV7-2 combines with J gene TRBJ2-1, with 13 bases aligning to TRBD2. Per germline, CDR1 SGHTA and CDR2 FQGNSA. The CDR3 sequence is 18 residues long. The junction had 9 bases not matched to a gene; V was cut back by 1 base and J by 6 bases. The CDR3 sequence is CASSLVYPGTSGVNEQFF. As DNA, the CDR3 is TGTGCCAGCAGCTTAGTGTACCCCGGGACTAGCGGGGTCAATGAGCAGTTCTTC. Variable domain in full (rest from reference TRBV7-2 and TRBJ2-1): GAGVSQSPSNKVTEKGKDVELRCDPISGHTALYWYRQSLGQGLEFLIYFQGNSAPDKSGLPSDRFSAERTGGSVSTLTIQRTQQEDSAVYLCASSLVYPGTSGVNEQFFGPGTRLTVL.

The chain employs TRBV7-8 and TRBJ2-3, with 7 bases that match TRBD2. This CDR3 spans 17 amino acids. CDR1 is SGHVS, CDR2 FQNEAQ, per germline. The V gene end was trimmed by 5 bases and the J gene end by 3 bases; junction bases not matched to a gene: 14. This CDR3 is CASSQRPGTIRTDTQYF. The CDR3 nucleotides read TGTGCCAGCAGCCAACGACCGGGGACTATAAGGACAGATACGCAGTATTTT.

This clonotype showed up just a few times. The genes are TRBV6-1 and TRBJ2-4; D remains ambiguous. From germline, CDR1 is MNHNS and CDR2 SASEGT. The CDR3 runs to 12 residues. Trimming took 6 bases from V and 6 from J, leaving 9 bases between them. The CDR3 reads CASRTVTNIQYF. CDR3 DNA: TGTGCCAGCAGAACTGTAACAAACATTCAGTACTTC.

The chain combines TRBV4-1 with TRBJ2-3, with 8 positions matching TRBD1. Germline-derived CDR1 and CDR2 are MGHRA and YSYEKL. Trimming removed 2 bases from V and 2 bases from J; junction bases left unmatched: 6. This CDR3 region has 16 residues. The CDR3 reads CASSQPDRGYTDTQYF. The CDR3 DNA sequence: TGCGCCAGCAGCCAACCCGACAGGGGATACACAGATACGCAGTATTTT.

This clonotype was seen a handful of times. The V call is TRBV9, the J call TRBJ2-5; TRBD1 or TRBD2 may be the D gene (5 bases each). The CDR3 is made up of 15 amino acids. V was cut by 3 bases and J by 1 base, with 13 bases left in between. Germline CDR1 is SGDLS and CDR2 is YYNGEE. CDR3 region: CASSGDGLFQETQYF. As DNA, the CDR3 is TGTGCCAGCAGCGGGGACGGGCTATTCCAAGAGACCCAGTACTTC.

This clonotype was seen just once. The genes are TRBV9 and TRBJ2-7; D not certain. V lost 3 bases and J lost 0, with 7 bases in between. This CDR3 comprises 13 residues. The germline V gene encodes CDR1 SGDLS and CDR2 YYNGEE. The DNA for the CDR3 is TGTGCCAGCAGCGAGCAAAGCTCCTACGAGCAGTACTTC. This encodes CASSEQSSYEQYF.

The chain employs TRBV20-1 and TRBJ2-6; 7 nucleotides match TRBD1. V shed 5 bases and J 4 bases; nucleotides not matched to a gene: 2. Germline loops: CDR1 DFQATT, CDR2 SNEGSKA (reference sequence). The CDR3 runs to 13 residues. This CDR3 is CSAGQVGANVLTF. CDR3 nucleotides: TGCAGTGCTGGACAGGTCGGGGCCAACGTCCTGACTTTC.